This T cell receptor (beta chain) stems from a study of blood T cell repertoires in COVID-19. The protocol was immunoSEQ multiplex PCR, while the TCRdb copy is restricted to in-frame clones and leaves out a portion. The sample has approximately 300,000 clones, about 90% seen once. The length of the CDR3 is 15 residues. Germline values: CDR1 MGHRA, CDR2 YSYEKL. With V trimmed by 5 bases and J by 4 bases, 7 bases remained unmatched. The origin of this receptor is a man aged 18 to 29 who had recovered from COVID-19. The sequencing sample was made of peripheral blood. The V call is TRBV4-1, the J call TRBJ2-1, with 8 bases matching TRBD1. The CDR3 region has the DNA TGCGCCAGCAGCACCACAGGGGGTACTTACAATGAGCAGTTCTTC. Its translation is CASSTTGGTYNEQFF.